Below, 25 T cell receptor beta chains from the same sample are listed, as sequenced in a study of a mutant IDH1 vaccine in newly diagnosed glioma. As to time point: week 23, last vaccination. Doses comprised 300 ug of mutant IDH1 20-mer peptide each, plus topical imiquimod. TCRdb keeps only in-frame clones here, not all; method: immunoSEQ multiplex PCR. Of roughly 60,000 clones in the sample, 80% to 90% are singletons; the top ten hold under 4.5%. No antigen has been assigned to these receptors. Sequenced material: PBMCs, taken from a glioma patient whose treatment included an IDH1 peptide vaccine. These TCRs come from a man aged 30 to 39 with glioma.

This chain links TRBV19 with TRBJ2-3, with TRBD2 matching 9 bases. This CDR3 has 14 amino acids. J lost 7 bases, V lost 5 bases, and 7 bases had no gene match. Per germline, CDR1 LNHDA and CDR2 SQIVND (reference sequence). The CDR3 loop reads CASSPRGGANTQYF. CDR3 sequence (DNA): TGTGCCAGTAGTCCTCGCGGGGGGGCGAATACGCAGTATTTT.

This clone was seen only a few times. J is TRBJ1-1 and V is TRBV5-4; D might be TRBD1 (6 bases). This CDR3 is 14 amino acids long. Trimming left V 0 bases short and J 5 bases short, with 11 bases between. Germline loops: CDR1 SGHNT, CDR2 YYREEE (reference sequence). The CDR3 bases are TGTGCCAGCAGCTTGGGGGGGGCATGGACTGAAGCTTTCTTT. Amino acid sequence: CASSLGGAWTEAFF.

V usage is TRBV7-9 and J usage is TRBJ2-3, with TRBD1 as a possible D gene (6 bases). V shed 5 bases and J shed 4 bases, with 16 bases lying between them. The germline CDR1 and CDR2 sequences are SEHNR and FQNEAQ (reference sequence). CDR3 size: 15 residues. As DNA, the CDR3 is TGTGCCAGCAGCACCGGGTTGGGGGCGGCAGATACGCAGTATTTT. Translating gives CASSTGLGAADTQYF.

The chain couples TRBV25-1 to TRBJ1-3; 8 bases agree with TRBD1. In germline, CDR1 is MGHDK, CDR2 SYGVNS. The junction had 6 bases not matched to a gene; V was cut back by 3 bases and J by 5 bases. The CDR3 runs to 15 residues. CDR3 loop: CASSDGSGGRNTIYF. The CDR3 DNA reads as TGTGCCAGCAGTGACGGTTCAGGGGGCAGAAACACCATATATTTT.

The CDR3 is CASSRDRGTDTQYF. The CDR3 bases are TGCGCCAGCAGTCGGGACAGGGGCACAGATACGCAGTATTTT. The V call is TRBV10-1, the J call TRBJ2-3, with 9 bases that match TRBD1. Germline CDR1 WNHNN, CDR2 SYGVQD (reference sequence). Trimming removed 5 bases from V and 1 base from J; junction bases left unmatched: 1. The CDR3 runs to 14 residues.

The chain couples TRBV6-5 to TRBJ1-6; the D is unclear. The CDR3 is made up of 15 amino acids. Germline V lookup: CDR1 MNHEY, CDR2 SVGAGI. The V end was cut by 2 bases, the J end by 8 bases, with 13 bases between. In nucleotides, the CDR3 is TGTGCCAGCAGTTACGTCCGTCCAAGGGATTCACCCCTCCACTTT. Encoded protein: CASSYVRPRDSPLHF.

This clone was seen just once. CDR3 residues: CASSLAGGRGETQYF. For the CDR3, the DNA is TGTGCCAGCAGCTTGGCGGGGGGCCGGGGGGAGACCCAGTACTTC. This rearrangement joins TRBV7-6 to TRBJ2-5, with 8 bases identical to TRBD2. J lost 5 bases, V lost 3 bases, and 8 bases had no gene match. The CDR3 extends over 15 amino acids. Germline CDR1 is SGHVS and CDR2 is FNYEAQ.

As to this clone: A junction end diverges from the germline sequence, so it may reflect a read error. The CDR3 sequence is CAGSSSLGGEGRTGNTIYF. Here the CDR3 DNA reads TGTGCCGGCAGCTCGTCGTTGGGTGGGGAGGGTAGGACTGGAAACACCATATATTTT. The chain uses TRBV11-2 and TRBJ1-3; D uncertain. The CDR3 is 19 amino acids. Germline V gene lookup returns CDR1 SGHAT and CDR2 FQNNGV. Complete variable domain (other parts from reference TRBV11-2 and TRBJ1-3): EAGVAQSPRYKIIEKRQSVAFWCNPISGHATLYWYQQILGQGPKLLIQFQNNGVVDDSQLPKDRFSAERLKGVDSTLKIQPAKLEDSAVYLCAGSSSLGGEGRTGNTIYFGEGSWLTVV.

CDR3 nucleotides: TGTGCCAGCACCTACGGGACCGGGACTGCCAAGCTGTATTTT. Translated, it gives CASTYGTGTAKLYF. The chain is built from TRBV11-1 and TRBJ2-3, with D possibly matching TRBD2 (6 bases). The CDR3 has 14 amino acids. Germline values: CDR1 SGHAT, CDR2 FQDESV (reference sequence). With 7 bases removed from V and 14 bases from J, the gap between germline ends came to 25 bases.

This sequence joins TRBV21-1 and TRBJ1-3; the table's TRBD1 call for D was not verified on the DNA. TRBV21-1 has pseudogene status. The CDR3 spans 15 residues. The CDR3 DNA follows: TGTGCCAGCAGCAAAGGCAGACAGGGAGAAAACACCATATATTTT. Translating gives CASSKGRQGENTIYF.

The CDR3 DNA follows: TGTGCCAGCAGCCTGGGACAGGGCCCAACCTACGAGCAGTACTTC. Protein product: CASSLGQGPTYEQYF. This chain joins TRBV7-6 and TRBJ2-7, with TRBD1 identical over 9 bases. Germline CDR1 and CDR2: SGHVS and FNYEAQ. There are 15 residues in the CDR3. Trimming cost V 5 bases and J 2 bases; bases outside gene matches: 7.

The genes are TRBV7-9 and TRBJ1-6, with D possibly TRBD1 on 5 matching bases. Between the trimmed V and J ends, which lost 6 bases and 8 bases, there was a span of 14 bases. Germline CDR1 and CDR2: SEHNR and FQNEAQ (reference sequence). The CDR3 length is 14 residues. The CDR3 bases are TGTGCCAGCAGTCTAAGGGGAGGAGATTCACCCCTCCACTTT. This gives the protein CASSLRGGDSPLHF.

V gene TRBV28 combines with J gene TRBJ2-7, with TRBD1 identical over 12 bases. This CDR3 comprises 17 residues. Germline V gives CDR1 MDHEN, CDR2 SYDVKM. V lost 4 bases and J lost 3; bases outside the gene matches: 10. CDR3 nucleotide sequence: TGTGCCAGCAGTTCCGTTTGGGGACAGGGGGCTTACTACGAGCAGTACTTC. Translated: CASSSVWGQGAYYEQYF.

The chain has TRBV27 and TRBJ2-3; 8 bases are shared with TRBD2. Germline values: CDR1 MNHEY, CDR2 SMNVEV (reference sequence). The CDR3 is made up of 15 amino acids. V dropped 7 bases and J dropped 2; count of bases not matched to a gene: 8. The CDR3 DNA sequence: TGTGCCAGCACTAACACCGGACTAGCCACAGATACGCAGTATTTT. Its protein is CASTNTGLATDTQYF.

The J gene is TRBJ2-7, the V gene TRBV10-3, with 9 bases fitting TRBD1. Germline assignment: CDR1 ENHRY and CDR2 SYGVKD. Germline trimming cut 7 bases from V and 4 bases from J; bases unmatched to any gene: 2. This CDR3 has 12 amino acids. In DNA form, the CDR3 reads TGTGCCATCATGGGACAGGGTTACGAGCAGTACTTC. Amino acid sequence: CAIMGQGYEQYF.

This sequence joins TRBV7-9 and TRBJ1-5; TRBD1 agrees at 7 bases. Germline lookup yields CDR1 SEHNR and CDR2 FQNEAQ (reference sequence). V was clipped by 5 bases and J by 1 base; unmatched bases: 5. The CDR3 has 15 residues. In nucleotides, the CDR3 is TGTGCCAGCAGCCCCGGACAGGCCAGCAATCAGCCCCAGCATTTT. It encodes CASSPGQASNQPQHF.

This clone was recorded only once. The V gene is TRBV7-6, the J gene TRBJ2-7; 10 bases align to TRBD1. With 1 base clipped from V and 2 bases from J, the junction kept 2 bases outside the gene matches. Germline loops: CDR1 SGHVS, CDR2 FNYEAQ. CDR3 length equals 15 residues. CDR3 sequence (DNA): TGTGCCAGCAGCTTAGACGGACAGGGGGCCTACGAGCAGTACTTC. Its protein is CASSLDGQGAYEQYF.

The chain joins TRBV9 to TRBJ2-3; D unclear. The CDR3 contains 13 residues. With 3 bases removed from V and 6 bases from J, the gap between germline ends came to 11 bases. CDR1 and CDR2 (germline): SGDLS, YYNGEE. CDR3 amino acids: CASSATSLDTQYF. CDR3 in DNA: TGTGCCAGCAGCGCAACCTCGTTGGATACGCAGTATTTT.

V and J are TRBV7-9 and TRBJ2-7; 8 bases are shared with TRBD1. Per germline, CDR1 SEHNR and CDR2 FQNEAQ (reference sequence). There are 14 residues in the CDR3. Trimming at V came to 5 bases and at J to 4 bases, leaving 7 bases not matched to a gene. The CDR3 sequence is CASSKGQVGYEQYF. CDR3 sequence (DNA): TGTGCCAGCAGCAAGGGACAGGTGGGGTACGAGCAGTACTTC.

The J gene is TRBJ1-2, the V gene TRBV5-1, with no clear D. This CDR3 contains 16 residues. CDR1 and CDR2 from the germline V gene are SGHRS and YFSETQ. Trimming removed 4 bases at V and 4 bases at J, with 20 bases between. CDR3 in amino acids: CASSLSNGPPTYGYTF. The CDR3 DNA follows: TGCGCCAGCAGCCTAAGCAATGGACCCCCCACCTATGGCTACACCTTC.

The rearrangement joins TRBV10-3 to TRBJ1-3, with 7 bases fitting TRBD1. V lost 6 bases, J lost 1 base, and 6 bases stayed unmatched. Germline V gives CDR1 ENHRY, CDR2 SYGVKD. This CDR3 is built from 15 residues. The CDR3: CAISTDRVSGNTIYF. In nucleotides, the CDR3 is TGTGCCATCAGCACAGACAGGGTGTCTGGAAACACCATATATTTT.

This chain uses TRBV28 with TRBJ1-6; 10 nucleotides agree with TRBD1. The CDR3 has 19 residues. Germline CDR1 is MDHEN and CDR2 is SYDVKM. Germline trimming cut 5 bases from V and 7 bases from J; bases unmatched to any gene: 17. CDR3 DNA: TGTGCCAGCAGTCGACTGACCGGGACAGGGGTTTCGTTGAATTCACCCCTCCACTTT. Translated: CASSRLTGTGVSLNSPLHF.

Here the CDR3 reads CSVGVLDTDTQYF. CDR3 nucleotides: TGCAGCGTTGGAGTACTGGACACAGATACGCAGTATTTT. The chain uses TRBV29-1 and TRBJ2-3; D not resolved. Germline V gives CDR1 SQVTM, CDR2 ANQGSEA. CDR3 size: 13 residues. V was shortened by 4 bases and J by 2 bases, with 10 bases between the two germline ends.

The chain couples TRBV15 to TRBJ1-4; possibly TRBD1 for D (6 bases). The CDR3 totals 13 residues. Deletions cut 5 bases from V and 8 bases from J, with 12 bases between. The germline V gene encodes CDR1 LNHNV and CDR2 YYDKDF (reference sequence). This chain's CDR3 is CATSSGAEEKLFF. CDR3 nucleotide sequence: TGTGCCACCAGCTCAGGGGCCGAGGAAAAACTGTTTTTT. The variable domain in full, completed from reference TRBV15 and TRBJ1-4, reads DAMVIQNPRYQVTQFGKPVTLSCSQTLNHNVMYWYQQKSSQAPKLLFHYYDKDFNNEADTPDNFQSRRPNTSFCFLDIRSPGLGDTAMYLCATSSGAEEKLFFGSGTQLSVL.

The V and J genes are TRBV13 and TRBJ2-5; D ambiguous. This CDR3 region has 12 residues. Germline V lookup: CDR1 PRHDT, CDR2 FYEKMQ (reference sequence). Trimming removed 4 bases from V and 2 bases from J, with 5 bases in between. CDR3 in DNA: TGTGCCAGCAGCTCACAGCAAGAGACCCAGTACTTC. This sequence encodes CASSSQQETQYF.